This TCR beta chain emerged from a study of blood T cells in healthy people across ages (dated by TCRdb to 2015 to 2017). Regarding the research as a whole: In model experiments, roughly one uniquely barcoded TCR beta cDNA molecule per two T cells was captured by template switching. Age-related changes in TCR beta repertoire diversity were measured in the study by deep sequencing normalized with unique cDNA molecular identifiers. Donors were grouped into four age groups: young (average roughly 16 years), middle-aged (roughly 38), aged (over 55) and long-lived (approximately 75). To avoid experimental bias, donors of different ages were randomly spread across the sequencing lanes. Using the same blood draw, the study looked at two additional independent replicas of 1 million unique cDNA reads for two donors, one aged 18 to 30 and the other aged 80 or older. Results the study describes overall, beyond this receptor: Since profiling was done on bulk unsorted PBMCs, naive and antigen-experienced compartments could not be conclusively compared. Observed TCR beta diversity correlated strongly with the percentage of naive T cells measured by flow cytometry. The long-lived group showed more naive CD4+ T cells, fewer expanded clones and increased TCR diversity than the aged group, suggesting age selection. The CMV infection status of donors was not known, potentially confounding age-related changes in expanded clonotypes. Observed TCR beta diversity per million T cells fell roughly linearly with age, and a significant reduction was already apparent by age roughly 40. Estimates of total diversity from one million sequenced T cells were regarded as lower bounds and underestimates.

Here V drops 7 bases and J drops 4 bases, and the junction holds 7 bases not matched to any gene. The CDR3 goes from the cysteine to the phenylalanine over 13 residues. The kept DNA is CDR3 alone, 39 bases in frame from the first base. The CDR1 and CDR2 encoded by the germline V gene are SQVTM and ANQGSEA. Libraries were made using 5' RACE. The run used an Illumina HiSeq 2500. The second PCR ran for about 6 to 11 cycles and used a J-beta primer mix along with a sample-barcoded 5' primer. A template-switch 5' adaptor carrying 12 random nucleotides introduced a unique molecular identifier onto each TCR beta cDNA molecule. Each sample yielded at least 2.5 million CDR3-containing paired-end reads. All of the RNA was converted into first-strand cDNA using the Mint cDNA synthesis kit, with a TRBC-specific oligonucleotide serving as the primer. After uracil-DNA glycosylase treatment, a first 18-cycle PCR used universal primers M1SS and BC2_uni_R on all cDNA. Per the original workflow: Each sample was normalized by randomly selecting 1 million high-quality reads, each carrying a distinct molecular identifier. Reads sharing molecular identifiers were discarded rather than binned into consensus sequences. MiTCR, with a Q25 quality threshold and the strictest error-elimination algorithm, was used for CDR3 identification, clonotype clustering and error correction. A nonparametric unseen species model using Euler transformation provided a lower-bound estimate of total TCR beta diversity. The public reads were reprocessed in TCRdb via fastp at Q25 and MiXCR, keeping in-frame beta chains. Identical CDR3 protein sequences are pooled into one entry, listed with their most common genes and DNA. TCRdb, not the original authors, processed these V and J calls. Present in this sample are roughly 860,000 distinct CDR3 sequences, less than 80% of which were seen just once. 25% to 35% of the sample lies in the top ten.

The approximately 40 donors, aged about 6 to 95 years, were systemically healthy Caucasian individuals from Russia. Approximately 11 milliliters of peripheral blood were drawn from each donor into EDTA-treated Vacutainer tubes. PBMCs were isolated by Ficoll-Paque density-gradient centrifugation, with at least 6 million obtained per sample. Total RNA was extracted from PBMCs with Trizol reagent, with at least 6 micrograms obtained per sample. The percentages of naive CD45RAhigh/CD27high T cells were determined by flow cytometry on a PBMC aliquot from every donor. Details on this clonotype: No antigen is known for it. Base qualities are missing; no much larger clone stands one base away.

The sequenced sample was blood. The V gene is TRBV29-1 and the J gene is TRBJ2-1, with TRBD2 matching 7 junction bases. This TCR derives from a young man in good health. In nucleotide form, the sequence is TGCAGCGCCACTAGCGCGAGATACAATGAGCAGTTCTTC. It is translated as CSATSARYNEQFF.